This T cell receptor beta chain came from a study of blood T cell repertoires in COVID-19. Cohorts were based on clinical histories the participants reported. Produced via immunoSEQ multiplex PCR; TCRdb's table is partial and in-frame only. The repertoire holds about 320,000 clones, with roughly 85% as singletons. With V trimmed by 4 bases and J by 1 base, 4 bases remained unmatched. CDR1 and CDR2 (germline): SGHNT, YYREEE (reference sequence). There are 16 residues in the CDR3. The material sequenced was PBMCs or T cells enriched from blood (not recorded which). The sequence derives from a woman in her twenties or thirties who had been exposed to COVID-19. This sequence joins TRBV5-4 and TRBJ2-5; the match to TRBD2 covers 13 bases. The CDR3 nucleotides are TGTGCCAGCAGCCCGCGGACTAGCGGGAGCCAAGAGACCCAGTACTTC. This gives the protein CASSPRTSGSQETQYF.